These 27 T cell receptor beta chains were sequenced from one sample in a study of regulatory T cells in long-lasting Graves disease. CDR3-region Arm-PCR and iRepertoire HTBI primers produced the TCR beta libraries. Each CDR3 protein is one row after TCRdb ran MiXCR on the multiplex PCR reads. This sample has hundreds of thousands of distinct CDR3 sequences, with about 16% found just once. The time point denotes: newly diagnosed GD, antithyroid drugs for less than 3 months. The TCR library used RNA extracted from PBMCs. These same data were also listed under a study on T cells in Graves' hyperthyroidism and ophthalmopathy.

Specimen: peripheral blood mononuclear cells (PBMCs), collected at new diagnosis, from a patient treated with antithyroid drugs. These receptors all come from a man aged 18 to 35 with Graves disease.

In the case of this clonotype: An end of the junction does not agree with germline; a read error may underlie this. This CDR3 is CTSSFRKDRVNQPQHF. The DNA of the CDR3 is TGTACCAGCAGTTTCCGGAAGGACAGGGTCAATCAGCCCCAGCATTTT. The chain has TRBV28 and TRBJ1-5; 8 nucleotides line up with TRBD1. Germline V lookup: CDR1 MDHEN, CDR2 SYDVKM. This CDR3 spans 16 amino acids.

This clonotype was counted between two and nine times. This CDR3 reads CASSYSNGPPNIQYF. CDR3 DNA sequence: TGTGCCAGCAGTTACTCAAACGGGCCCCCAAACATTCAGTACTTC. The chain links TRBV6-9 to TRBJ2-4; no clear D gene. The CDR3 sequence is 15 residues long. Germline V CDR1 and CDR2: MNHGY, SVAAGI. V was cut by 3 bases and J by 6 bases, with 15 bases left in between.

The chain couples TRBV5-1 to TRBJ2-7; D gene uncertain. Germline CDR1 reads SGHRS; CDR2 reads YFSETQ. CDR3 size: 15 residues. V was cut by 0 bases and J by 8 bases, with 18 bases left in between. The CDR3 region is CASSLGSGNLEKQYF. The CDR3 bases are TGCGCCAGCAGCTTGGGATCTGGGAACTTGGAGAAGCAGTACTTC.

A remark on this clonotype: With a much larger clone just one base away, this may be a read error. The rearrangement links TRBV3-1 to TRBJ1-2; 7 nucleotides line up with TRBD1. This CDR3 is built from 14 residues. With V trimmed by 3 bases and J by 3 bases, 4 bases remained unmatched. CDR1 and CDR2 from the germline V gene are LGHDT and YNNKEL (reference sequence). This CDR3 is CASSHIQGDYGYTF. CDR3 nucleotide sequence: TGTGCCAGCAGCCATATCCAGGGGGACTATGGCTACACCTTC. Supplemented by reference TRBV3-1 and TRBJ1-2, the full variable domain reads DTAVSQTPKYLVTQMGNDKSIKCEQNLGHDTMYWYKQDSKKFLKIMFSYNNKELIINETVPNRFSPKSPDKAHLNLHINSLELGDSAVYFCASSHIQGDYGYTFGSGTRLTVV.

This clonotype was found a few times. The CDR3 loop reads CSAALRAGGPNEQYF. As DNA, the CDR3 is TGCAGTGCCGCCCTTCGAGCGGGAGGGCCCAACGAGCAGTACTTC. This chain uses TRBV20-1 with TRBJ2-7; 10 nucleotides agree with TRBD2. This CDR3 is built from 15 residues. Trimming cost V 6 bases and J 5 bases; bases outside gene matches: 13. The germline gives CDR1 DFQATT, CDR2 SNEGSKA (reference sequence).

This clonotype was recorded many times. In DNA form, the CDR3 reads TGTGCCAGCAGCTTAAACAGCTTCCTCTACGAGCAGTACTTC. It encodes CASSLNSFLYEQYF. The chain uses TRBV11-2 and TRBJ2-7; unclear D gene. Germline CDR1 reads SGHAT; CDR2 reads FQNNGV. This CDR3 spans 14 amino acids. The V and J ends lost 2 bases and 3 bases respectively, with 11 bases between them.

The table lists this clonotype with many counts. The chain joins TRBV5-5 to TRBJ2-3; perhaps TRBD2 as D (6 bases). The CDR3 extends over 14 amino acids. The V gene's germline CDR1 is SGHKS and CDR2 YYEKEE (reference sequence). The V end lost 1 base, the J end lost 5 bases, and 11 bases lay between the germline ends. The CDR3 region is CASSLRELEDTQYF. CDR3 DNA: TGTGCCAGCAGCTTGCGGGAGCTAGAAGATACGCAGTATTTT. The variable domain in full, completed from reference TRBV5-5 and TRBJ2-3, reads DAGVTQSPTHLIKTRGQQVTLRCSPISGHKSVSWYQQVLGQGPQFIFQYYEKEERGRGNFPDRFSARQFPNYSSELNVNALLLGDSALYLCASSLRELEDTQYFGPGTRLTVL.

In this sample, this clonotype turned up a few times. The V call is TRBV29-1, the J call TRBJ2-7; a weak D match, TRBD2 (6 bases). Germline lookup yields CDR1 SQVTM and CDR2 ANQGSEA. Deletions cut 3 bases from V and 0 bases from J, with 12 bases between. The CDR3 totals 14 residues. As DNA, the CDR3 is TGCAGCGTTGATATCGACGGGAGCTCCTACGAGCAGTACTTC. Protein sequence: CSVDIDGSSYEQYF.

Ten or more counts support this clonotype. The genes are TRBV11-3 and TRBJ2-1; D might be TRBD1 (5 bases). V lost 4 bases and J 9 bases, leaving 13 bases between the germline ends. The CDR3 consists of 13 residues. The germline gives CDR1 SGHNT, CDR2 YENEEA. CDR3 sequence: CASSSIRVGEQFF. CDR3 nucleotide sequence: TGTGCCAGCAGCTCCATCAGGGTCGGTGAGCAGTTCTTC.

This clonotype was seen repeatedly, ten times or more. Here the CDR3 reads CASSLFQGRSYEQYF. The CDR3 nucleotides read TGCGCCAGCAGCTTGTTCCAGGGAAGGTCCTACGAGCAGTACTTC. The chain joins TRBV5-1 to TRBJ2-7, with D maybe TRBD1 (5 bases). Trimming pared 1 base from V and 1 base from J, leaving 12 bases between. Germline values: CDR1 SGHRS, CDR2 YFSETQ. This CDR3 region has 15 residues.

Notes on this clonotype: A far larger clone is only one base removed, so a read error is likely. The CDR3 end shows no conserved phenylalanine or tryptophan, and so a read error is likely. The rearrangement links TRBV2 to TRBJ2-4, with D unresolved. The J call may be wrong; the DNA end is better matched by TRBJ2-5. This CDR3 region has 15 residues. CDR1 SNHLY and CDR2 FYNNEI come from the germline V gene. This CDR3 is CASSEAVGSQETQYL. The CDR3 nucleotides read TGTGCCAGCAGTGAAGCAGTCGGCAGCCAAGAGACCCAGTACCTC.

This clonotype was picked up many times. The chain has TRBV7-8 and TRBJ1-5; perhaps TRBD1 as D (5 bases). Trimming removed 7 bases from V and 6 bases from J, with 22 bases in between. The CDR3 contains 16 residues. Looked up from germline, CDR1 is SGHVS and CDR2 is FQNEAQ. The CDR3 region has the DNA TGTGCCAGCACCCTAGGCGGGGGGATGGCCGCTCAGCCCCAGCATTTT. Translation gives CASTLGGGMAAQPQHF.

CDR3 nucleotides: TGTGCCAGCAGGGCACGGACAGGATACTATGGCTACACCTTC. This translates into CASRARTGYYGYTF. The chain is built from TRBV2 and TRBJ1-2; 7 nucleotides agree with TRBD1. Germline assignment: CDR1 SNHLY and CDR2 FYNNEI. The V segment lost 6 bases and the J segment 3 bases; nucleotides outside the gene matches: 7. CDR3 size: 14 residues.

This clonotype was recorded a few times. The chain recombines TRBV6-1 with TRBJ2-7, with 10 bases that match TRBD1. CDR1 and CDR2 from the germline V gene are MNHNS and SASEGT. The length of the CDR3 is 13 residues. The V segment lost 8 bases and the J segment 3 bases; nucleotides outside the gene matches: 4. CDR3 region: CASGTGDLYEQYF. The CDR3 DNA reads TGTGCCAGCGGGACAGGGGACCTCTACGAGCAGTACTTC.

This clonotype has a count of ten or more. The V and J genes are TRBV6-1 and TRBJ1-4; 10 nucleotides match TRBD1. The trim removed 6 bases at V and 7 bases at J, leaving 5 bases unmatched. CDR3 size: 14 residues. Per germline, CDR1 MNHNS and CDR2 SASEGT. CDR3 in amino acids: CASRGQGGGEKLFF. Written as DNA, the CDR3 is TGTGCCAGCAGAGGACAGGGGGGAGGTGAAAAACTGTTTTTT.

This clonotype has a count of ten or more. This chain joins TRBV5-1 and TRBJ2-1, with 9 bases identical to TRBD2. CDR1 and CDR2 (germline): SGHRS, YFSETQ. V was pared by 0 bases and J by 2 bases, with 3 bases of the junction left unmatched. CDR3 size: 16 residues. CDR3 bases: TGCGCCAGCAGCTTGGTAGCGGGAGTAACCTACAATGAGCAGTTCTTC. It specifies CASSLVAGVTYNEQFF.

This clonotype was observed at least ten times. The chain couples TRBV30 to TRBJ1-5; D not resolved. V lost 1 base and J lost 5, with 9 bases in between. CDR3 length equals 13 residues. Germline V gene sequence: CDR1 GTSNPN, CDR2 SVGIG (reference sequence). The CDR3 DNA sequence: TGTGCCTGGAGTGCTAACAGCTATCAGCCCCAGCATTTT. Protein sequence: CAWSANSYQPQHF.

The CDR3 region has the DNA TGTGCCAGCAGCTCCCTCCAGCGGGACAATGAGCAGTTCTTC. Protein sequence: CASSSLQRDNEQFF. The chain uses TRBV7-3 and TRBJ2-1; weak D call: TRBD2 (6 bases). CDR1 is SGHTA, CDR2 FQGTGA, per germline. The CDR3 extends over 14 amino acids. V dropped 4 bases and J dropped 5 bases, with 12 bases sitting between them.

This clonotype was counted at least ten times. This rearrangement joins TRBV11-1 to TRBJ1-2; D is perhaps TRBD1 (5 bases). The V and J ends lost 5 bases and 3 bases respectively, with 13 bases between them. The germline V gene encodes CDR1 SGHAT and CDR2 FQDESV (reference sequence). The CDR3 is 14 amino acids. The CDR3, as DNA: TGTGCCAGCAGCCAGGGACGGGGAGACTATGGCTACACCTTC. Protein sequence: CASSQGRGDYGYTF.

This clonotype was observed many times. This chain connects TRBV10-3 to TRBJ2-5; 7 bases map to TRBD2. CDR3 size: 15 residues. V lost 4 bases to trimming and J lost 4 bases; unmatched junction nucleotides: 9. Germline loops: CDR1 ENHRY, CDR2 SYGVKD. CDR3 protein: CAISGGGLMGETQYF. The CDR3 DNA reads TGTGCCATCAGTGGGGGGGGTCTGATGGGAGAGACCCAGTACTTC.

This clonotype has a count of ten or more. The chain carries TRBV5-1 and TRBJ2-7; possibly TRBD1 for D (6 bases). The CDR3 is 13 residues long. With 5 bases removed from V and 0 bases from J, the gap between germline ends came to 9 bases. CDR1 is SGHRS, CDR2 YFSETQ, per germline. The CDR3 sequence: CASRDSISYEQYF. In nucleotides, the CDR3 is TGCGCCAGCAGGGACAGCATCTCCTACGAGCAGTACTTC.

This chain links TRBV27 with TRBJ2-7; 12 bases match TRBD1. Germline CDR1 reads MNHEY; CDR2 reads SMNVEV (reference sequence). The V segment lost 2 bases and the J segment 4 bases; nucleotides outside the gene matches: 6. This CDR3 is built from 16 residues. CDR3 sequence: CASSLEGTGGMYEQYF. CDR3 in DNA: TGTGCCAGCAGTTTAGAGGGGACAGGGGGCATGTACGAGCAGTACTTC.

As for this clonotype: One end of the junction is discordant with germline, which a read error may explain. The genes are TRBV3-1 and TRBJ2-7; D not certain. Germline loops: CDR1 LGHDT, CDR2 YNNKEL (reference sequence). This CDR3 has 11 amino acids. CDR3 nucleotides: TGTCCCAGCAGCCTCGCCTACGAGCAGTACTTC. As protein: CPSSLAYEQYF.

Regarding this clonotype: The junction and the germline gene differ at one end; a read error may be behind it. The chain is built from TRBV6-2 or TRBV6-3 and TRBJ2-5; TRBD1 agrees at 11 bases. CDR1 is MNHEY, CDR2 SVGEGT, per germline. This CDR3 region has 14 residues. CDR3 residues: CASSPDRGQGTQYF. The CDR3 DNA follows: TGTGCCAGCTCACCGGACAGGGGGCAAGGGACCCAGTACTTC.

This sequence joins TRBV10-2 and TRBJ2-3; D uncertain. Trimming pared 4 bases from V and 5 bases from J, leaving 19 bases between. In germline, CDR1 is WSHSY, CDR2 SAAADI. CDR3 length: 16 residues. In DNA form, the CDR3 reads TGCGCCAGCAGTGGTCTAGAATCCCAATCCCGAGATACGCAGTATTTT. Translating gives CASSGLESQSRDTQYF.

This clonotype was seen at least ten times. This chain uses TRBV7-8 with TRBJ1-5; 9 bases map to TRBD1. With 0 bases clipped from V and 8 bases from J, the junction kept 5 bases outside the gene matches. CDR1 and CDR2 from the germline V gene are SGHVS and FQNEAQ. This CDR3 region has 15 residues. CDR3 in DNA: TGTGCCAGCAGCTTAGCGGACAGGGGTGTGGAGCCCCAGCATTTT. Translating it yields CASSLADRGVEPQHF.

The chain combines TRBV4-2 with TRBJ2-1, with a tentative D call TRBD2 (7 bases). V lost 1 base and J lost 1, with 11 bases in between. Germline assignment: CDR1 LGHNA and CDR2 YNFKEQ. This CDR3 is built from 16 residues. The CDR3 here is CASSQVAGASYNEQFF. CDR3 nucleotides: TGTGCCAGCAGCCAAGTGGCGGGGGCGTCCTACAATGAGCAGTTCTTC.